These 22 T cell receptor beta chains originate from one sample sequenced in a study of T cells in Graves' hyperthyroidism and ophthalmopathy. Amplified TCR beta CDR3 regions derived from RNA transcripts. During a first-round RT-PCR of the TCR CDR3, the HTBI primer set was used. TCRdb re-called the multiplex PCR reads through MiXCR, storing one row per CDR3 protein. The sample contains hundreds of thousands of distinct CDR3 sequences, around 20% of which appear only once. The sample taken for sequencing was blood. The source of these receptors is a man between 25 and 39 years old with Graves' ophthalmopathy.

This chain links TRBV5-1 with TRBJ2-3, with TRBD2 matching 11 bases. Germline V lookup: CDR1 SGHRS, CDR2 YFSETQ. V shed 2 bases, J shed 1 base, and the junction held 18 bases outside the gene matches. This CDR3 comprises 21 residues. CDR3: CASSLQGPSGRNTPRTDTQYF. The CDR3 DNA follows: TGCGCCAGCAGCTTACAGGGGCCTAGCGGGAGGAACACTCCACGCACAGATACGCAGTATTTT.

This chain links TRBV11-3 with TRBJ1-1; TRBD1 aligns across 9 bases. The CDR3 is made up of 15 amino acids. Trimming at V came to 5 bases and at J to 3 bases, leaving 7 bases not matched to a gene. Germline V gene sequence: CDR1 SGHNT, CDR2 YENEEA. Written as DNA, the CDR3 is TGTGCCAGCAGCCGTCGACAGGGGGATCACACTGAAGCTTTCTTT. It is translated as CASSRRQGDHTEAFF.

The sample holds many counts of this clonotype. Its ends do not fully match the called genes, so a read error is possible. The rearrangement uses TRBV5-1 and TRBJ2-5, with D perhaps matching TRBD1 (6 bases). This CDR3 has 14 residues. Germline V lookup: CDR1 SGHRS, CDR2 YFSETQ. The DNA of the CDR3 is TGTGCCAGCAGCTTGGGACAAGGCGGTGAGACCCAGTACTTC. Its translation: CASSLGQGGETQYF. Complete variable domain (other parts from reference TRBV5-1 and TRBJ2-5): KAGVTQTPRYLIKTRGQQVTLSCSPISGHRSVSWYQQTPGQGLQFLFEYFSETQRNKGNFPGRFSGRQFSNSRSEMNVSTLELGDSALYLCASSLGQGGETQYFGPGTRLLVL.

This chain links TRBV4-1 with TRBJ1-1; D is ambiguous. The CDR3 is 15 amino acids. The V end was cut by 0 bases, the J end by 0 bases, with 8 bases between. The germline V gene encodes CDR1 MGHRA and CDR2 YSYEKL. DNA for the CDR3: TGCGCCAGCAGCCAAGAATTCCAGTTGAACACTGAAGCTTTCTTT. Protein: CASSQEFQLNTEAFF.

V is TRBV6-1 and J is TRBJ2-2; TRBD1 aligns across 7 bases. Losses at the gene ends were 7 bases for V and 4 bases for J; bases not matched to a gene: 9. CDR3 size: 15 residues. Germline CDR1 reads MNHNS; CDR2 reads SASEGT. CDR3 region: CASKNGQASTGELFF. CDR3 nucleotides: TGTGCCAGCAAAAACGGACAGGCTTCCACCGGGGAGCTGTTTTTT.

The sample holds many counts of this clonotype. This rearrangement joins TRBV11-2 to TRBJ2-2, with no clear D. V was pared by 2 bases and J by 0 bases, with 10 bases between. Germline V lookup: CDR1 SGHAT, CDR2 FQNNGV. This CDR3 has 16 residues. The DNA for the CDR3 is TGTGCCAGCAGCTTATTCAGCGACGCGAACACCGGGGAGCTGTTTTTT. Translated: CASSLFSDANTGELFF.

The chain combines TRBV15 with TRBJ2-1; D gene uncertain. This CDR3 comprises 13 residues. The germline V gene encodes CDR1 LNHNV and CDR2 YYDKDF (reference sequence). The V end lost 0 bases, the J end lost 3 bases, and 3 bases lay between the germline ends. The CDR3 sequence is CATSRDFYNEQFF. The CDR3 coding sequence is TGTGCCACCAGCAGAGATTTCTACAATGAGCAGTTCTTC. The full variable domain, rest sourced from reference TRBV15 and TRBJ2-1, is DAMVIQNPRYQVTQFGKPVTLSCSQTLNHNVMYWYQQKSSQAPKLLFHYYDKDFNNEADTPDNFQSRRPNTSFCFLDIRSPGLGDTAMYLCATSRDFYNEQFFGPGTRLTVL.

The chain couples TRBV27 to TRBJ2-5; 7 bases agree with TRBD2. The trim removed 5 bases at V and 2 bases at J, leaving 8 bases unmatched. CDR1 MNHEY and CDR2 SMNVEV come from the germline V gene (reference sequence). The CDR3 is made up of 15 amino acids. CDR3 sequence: CASSRDYTTQETQYF. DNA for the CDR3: TGTGCCAGCAGTCGGGACTACACGACGCAAGAGACCCAGTACTTC.

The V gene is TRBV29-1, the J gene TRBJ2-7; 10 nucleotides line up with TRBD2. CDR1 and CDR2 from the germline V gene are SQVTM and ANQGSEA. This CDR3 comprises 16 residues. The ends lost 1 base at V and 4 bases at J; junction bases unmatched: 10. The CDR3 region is CSVEAASGRAPYEQYF. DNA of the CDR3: TGCAGCGTTGAAGCCGCCAGCGGGAGGGCCCCGTACGAGCAGTACTTC.

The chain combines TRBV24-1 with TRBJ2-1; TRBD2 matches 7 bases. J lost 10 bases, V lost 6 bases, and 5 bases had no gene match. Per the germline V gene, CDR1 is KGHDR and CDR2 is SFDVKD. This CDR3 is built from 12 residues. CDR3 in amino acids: CATSRGVLEQFF. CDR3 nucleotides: TGTGCCACCAGTCGGGGGGTTTTGGAGCAGTTCTTC.

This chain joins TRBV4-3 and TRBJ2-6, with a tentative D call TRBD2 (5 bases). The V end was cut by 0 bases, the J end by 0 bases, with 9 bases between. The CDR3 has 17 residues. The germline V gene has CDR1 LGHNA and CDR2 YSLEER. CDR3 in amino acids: CASSQDYGGSGANVLTF. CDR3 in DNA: TGCGCCAGCAGCCAAGATTACGGAGGCTCTGGGGCCAACGTCCTGACTTTC.

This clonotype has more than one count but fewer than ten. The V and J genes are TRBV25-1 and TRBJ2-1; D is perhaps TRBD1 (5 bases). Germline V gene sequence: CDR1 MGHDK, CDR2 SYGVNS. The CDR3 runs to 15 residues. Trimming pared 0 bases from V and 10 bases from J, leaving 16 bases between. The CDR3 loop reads CASSEYNGAFWEQFF. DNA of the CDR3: TGTGCCAGCAGTGAATATAATGGGGCTTTCTGGGAGCAGTTCTTC.

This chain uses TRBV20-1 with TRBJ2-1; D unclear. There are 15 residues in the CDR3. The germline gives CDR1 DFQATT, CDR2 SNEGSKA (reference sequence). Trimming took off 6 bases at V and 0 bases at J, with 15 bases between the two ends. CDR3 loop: CSASRPVSSYNEQFF. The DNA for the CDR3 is TGCAGTGCGAGCCGGCCAGTGAGCTCCTACAATGAGCAGTTCTTC.

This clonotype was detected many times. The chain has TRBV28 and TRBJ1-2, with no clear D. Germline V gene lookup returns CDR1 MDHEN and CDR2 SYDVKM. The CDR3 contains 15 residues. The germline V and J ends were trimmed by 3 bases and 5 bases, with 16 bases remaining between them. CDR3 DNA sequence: TGTGCCAGCAGTTTGAAGCGACTTGTTCAATATGGCTACACCTTC. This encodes CASSLKRLVQYGYTF.

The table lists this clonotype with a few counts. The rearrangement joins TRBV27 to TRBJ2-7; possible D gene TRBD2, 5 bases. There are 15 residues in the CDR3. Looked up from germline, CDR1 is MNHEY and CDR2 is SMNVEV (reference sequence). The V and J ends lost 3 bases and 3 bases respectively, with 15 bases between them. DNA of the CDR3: TGTGCCAGCAGTTTTGCCCCCTCGAGGGACTACGAGCAGTACTTC. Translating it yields CASSFAPSRDYEQYF.

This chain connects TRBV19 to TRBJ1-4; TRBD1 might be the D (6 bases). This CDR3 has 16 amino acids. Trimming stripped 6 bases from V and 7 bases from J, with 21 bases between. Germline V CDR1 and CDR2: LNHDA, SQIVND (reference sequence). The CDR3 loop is CASRSSGGARGEKLFF. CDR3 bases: TGTGCCAGTAGATCGTCGGGGGGCGCCCGGGGTGAAAAACTGTTTTTT. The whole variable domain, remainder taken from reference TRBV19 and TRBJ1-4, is DGGITQSPKYLFRKEGQNVTLSCEQNLNHDAMYWYRQDPGQGLRLIYYSQIVNDFQKGDIAEGYSVSREKKESFPLTVTSAQKNPTAFYLCASRSSGGARGEKLFFGSGTQLSVL.

CDR3 sequence: CASSEDRGRSYNEQFF. The CDR3 nucleotides are TGTGCCAGCAGTGAGGACAGGGGCAGATCCTACAATGAGCAGTTCTTC. This chain uses TRBV6-4 with TRBJ2-1, with 9 bases aligning to TRBD1. The CDR3 contains 16 residues. In germline, CDR1 is MRHNA, CDR2 SNTAGT. J was trimmed by 1 base and V by 3 bases; bases with no gene match: 4.

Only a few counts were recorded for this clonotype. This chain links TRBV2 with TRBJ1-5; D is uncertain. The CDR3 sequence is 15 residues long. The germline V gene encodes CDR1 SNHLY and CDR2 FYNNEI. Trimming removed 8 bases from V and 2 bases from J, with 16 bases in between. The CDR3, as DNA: TGTGCCAGCGGGGAAGGGAACGGAGGCAATCAGCCCCAGCATTTT. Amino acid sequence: CASGEGNGGNQPQHF.

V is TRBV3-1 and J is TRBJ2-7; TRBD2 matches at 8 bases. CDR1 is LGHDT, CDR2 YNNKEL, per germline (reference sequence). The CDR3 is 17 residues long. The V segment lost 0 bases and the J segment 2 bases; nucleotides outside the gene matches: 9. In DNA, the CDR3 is TGTGCCAGCAGCCAAGATGAAGGGCTAGCGGGTGCCTACGAGCAGTACTTC. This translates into CASSQDEGLAGAYEQYF.

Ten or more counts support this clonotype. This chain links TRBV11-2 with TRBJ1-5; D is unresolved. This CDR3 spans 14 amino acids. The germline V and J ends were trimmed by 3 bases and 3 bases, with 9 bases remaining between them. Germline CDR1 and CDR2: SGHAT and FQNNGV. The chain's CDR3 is CASSFSAANQPQHF. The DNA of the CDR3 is TGTGCCAGCAGCTTTTCAGCCGCCAATCAGCCCCAGCATTTT.

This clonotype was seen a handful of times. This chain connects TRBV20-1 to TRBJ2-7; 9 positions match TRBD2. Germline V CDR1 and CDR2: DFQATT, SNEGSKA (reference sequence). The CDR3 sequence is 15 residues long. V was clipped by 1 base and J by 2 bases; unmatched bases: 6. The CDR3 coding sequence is TGCAGTGCTAGAGTTAATAGCGGGAGCCCCTACGAGCAGTACTTC. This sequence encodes CSARVNSGSPYEQYF.

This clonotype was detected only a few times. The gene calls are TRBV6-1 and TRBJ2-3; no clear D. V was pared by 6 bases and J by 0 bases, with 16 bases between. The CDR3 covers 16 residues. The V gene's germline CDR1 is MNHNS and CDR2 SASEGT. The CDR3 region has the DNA TGTGCCAGCAGGAACCGTCGGAGCTCTAGCACAGATACGCAGTATTTT. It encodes CASRNRRSSSTDTQYF.